This TCR beta chain was observed in a study of blood T cell repertoires in COVID-19. Sequenced by immunoSEQ multiplex PCR; TCRdb stores in-frame clones only, minus some. Counted here are some 400,000 clones, roughly 91% occurring once; the ten biggest clones make up 1.5% to 2%. J lost 5 bases, V lost 0 bases, and 4 bases had no gene match. The V gene's germline CDR1 is SGHKS and CDR2 YYEKEE (reference sequence). CDR3 length equals 15 residues. V gene TRBV5-5 combines with J gene TRBJ2-2; 7 bases map to TRBD2. The receptor comes from a woman aged 25-40 years who had recovered from COVID-19. Material for sequencing was PBMCs or T cells enriched from blood (not recorded which). CDR3 DNA sequence: TGTGCCAGCAGCTTGGGGACTAGTAAGACCGGGGAGCTGTTTTTT. Translation: CASSLGTSKTGELFF. The variable domain in full, completed from reference TRBV5-5 and TRBJ2-2, reads DAGVTQSPTHLIKTRGQQVTLRCSPISGHKSVSWYQQVLGQGPQFIFQYYEKEERGRGNFPDRFSARQFPNYSSELNVNALLLGDSALYLCASSLGTSKTGELFFGEGSRLTVL.